This T cell receptor (beta chain) emerged from a study of human T cells and chemical hapten exposure. Germline V CDR1 and CDR2: MGHRA, YSYEKL. V was trimmed by 2 bases and J by 2 bases, leaving 12 bases between them. CDR3 length: 15 residues. Time point reported: healthy volunteer bleed at 2 weeks. Unseparated into fractions, whole blood served as the source from which total RNA was extracted. The study's library attached unique molecular identifiers to single cDNA molecules. TCRdb redid the calling of the RACE reads with MiXCR, one entry per CDR3 protein. The data show 43,000 or so distinct CDR3 sequences, with approximately 4.5% seen just once and about 1.6% held by the top ten. This clonotype appeared many times.

The TCR comes from a female donor in good health. Some clones in this sample may be carry-over from other donors' samples. The V gene is TRBV4-1, the J gene TRBJ2-5, with D tentatively TRBD1 (6 bases). Sequencing was performed on whole blood. CDR3 bases: TGCGCCAGCAGCCAAACCGGGACATCGCAAGAGACCCAGTACTTC. This gives the protein CASSQTGTSQETQYF.